The rows below give T cell receptor beta chains drawn from one sample of a study of blood T cell repertoires in COVID-19. Clones were read by immunoSEQ multiplex PCR, and TCRdb kept only the in-frame ones, dropping some. The repertoire holds 150,000 to 180,000 clones, with 85% to 90% as singletons. The material sequenced was peripheral blood. These receptor sequences come from a woman aged 40-49 years with acute or convalescent COVID-19. Both conserved end residues are part of each CDR3. D genes are given only for firm matches. A clone size is listed for some rows: how often the clone was seen (once, few, many), or a class if it is expanded.

TRBD1 . TRBJ2-1 TRBV6-5 TGTGCCAGCAGACCGATGGGACAGGTGAACAATGAGCAGTTCTTC CASRPMGQVNNEQFF
. . TRBJ1-6 TRBV5-6 TGTGCCAGCAGCTTGTGGGTCGGCAAGGTAGCGAATTCACCCCTCCACTTT CASSLWVGKVANSPLHF
TRBD2 . TRBJ2-3 TRBV2 TGTGCCAGATCTAGCGGGGGGACGAGCACAGATACGCAGTATTTT CARSSGGTSTDTQYF
. . TRBJ1-1 TRBV11-2 TGTGCCAGCAGCTTAGTGGGAGCAAATGAAGCTTTCTTT CASSLVGANEAFF
. once TRBJ2-1 TRBV4-1 TGCGCCAGCAGCCCCCTTCAGGTGTACACCTACAATGAGCAGTTCTTC CASSPLQVYTYNEQFF
TRBD1 . TRBJ1-2 TRBV7-2 TGTGCCAGCAGCGCTGCTCAGGGGGCAACCGGCTACACCTTC CASSAAQGATGYTF
TRBD2 . TRBJ2-7 TRBV19 TGTGCCAGTAGTATAGGAACTAGCGGGAGATTGAGGGAGCAGTACTTC CASSIGTSGRLREQYF
. . TRBJ1-5 TRBV2 TGTGCCACCGGGGTGGGGCAGCCCCAGCATTTT CATGVGQPQHF
TRBD1 . TRBJ2-7 TRBV7-9 TGTGCCAGCAGCTTAACAGGGACAGGACCCTACGAGCAGTACTTC CASSLTGTGPYEQYF
. once TRBJ2-3 TRBV9 TGTGCCAGCAGCACGCAGCCAGGGACAGATACGCAGTATTTT CASSTQPGTDTQYF
TRBD1 . TRBJ1-3 TRBV18 TGTGCCAGCTCACCAGGACAGGGGGCTGGAAACACCATATATTTT CASSPGQGAGNTIYF
TRBD2 . TRBJ2-7 TRBV11-3 TGTGCCAGCAGCACCGGACTAGCGGGAGCCGAGCAGTACTTC CASSTGLAGAEQYF
. . TRBJ1-2 TRBV24-1 TGTGCCACCAGTGATTGGGGCGCAGGAGAGTATCGCTACACCTTC CATSDWGAGEYRYTF
. . TRBJ1-3 TRBV29-1 TGCAGCGTTCAGAGAGACATCTCTGGAAACACCATATATTTT CSVQRDISGNTIYF
. . TRBJ2-1 TRBV9 TGTGCCAGCAGCGTAGTCTCAGATTCCTACAATGAGCAGTTCTTC CASSVVSDSYNEQFF
TRBD1 . TRBJ2-6 TRBV18 TGTGCCAGCTCACAAGACAGGGCTGGGGCCAACGTCCTGACTTTC CASSQDRAGANVLTF
. . TRBJ2-5 TRBV15 TGTGCCACCAGCAGAGTTCTTATCAAGGGTCAGGGGATTATGTGGGAGACCCAGTACTTC CATSRVLIKGQGIMWETQYF
TRBD1 . TRBJ2-7 TRBV9 TGTGCCAGCAGCGTAGGTTGGGACAGGGGGTACGAGCAGTACTTC CASSVGWDRGYEQYF
. once TRBJ1-3 TRBV28 TGTGCCAGCAGTTTTGGAGACCCTACCTCTGGAAACACCATATATTTT CASSFGDPTSGNTIYF
. . TRBJ2-1 TRBV24-1 TGTGCCACCAGTGGGGTTGGGACTTCCTACAATGAGCAGTTCTTC CATSGVGTSYNEQFF
TRBD1 . TRBJ2-3 TRBV7-9 TGTGCCAGCAGCTCGGACAGGCTTAGCACAGATACGCAGTATTTT CASSSDRLSTDTQYF
. . TRBJ2-1 TRBV2 TGTGCCAGCAGGGAGCTAGCGACCGAGCAGTTCTTC CASRELATEQFF
. . TRBJ2-1 TRBV27 TGTGCCAGCAGTTTACTAGCGATCAATGAGCAGTTCTTC CASSLLAINEQFF
TRBD1 few TRBJ2-2 TRBV3-1/TRBV3-2 TGTGCCAGCAGCCAAGATTTAGGGGGCGCTAGCACCGGGGAGCTGTTTTTT CASSQDLGGASTGELFF
. . TRBJ1-3 TRBV28 TGTGCCAGCAGTATACAGGGTTTAGGCACCATATATTTT CASSIQGLGTIYF
. . TRBJ2-3 TRBV6-2/TRBV6-3 TGTGCCAGCAGTCCCGGGGTGAGGGGGGATACGCAGTATTTT CASSPGVRGDTQYF
TRBD2 . TRBJ2-3 TRBV5-5 TGTGCCAGCAGCTTGGGGTCGGCGGGAGGGTTAGATACGCAGTATTTT CASSLGSAGGLDTQYF
. . TRBJ2-5 TRBV21-1 TGTGCCAGCAGCCCCCGAGGAGGCATCCAAGAGACCCAGTACTTC CASSPRGGIQETQYF
. . TRBJ2-4 TRBV11-2 TGTGCCAGCAGCTTAGGCAGGGACATTCGAAACATTCAGTACTTC CASSLGRDIRNIQYF
. once TRBJ1-1 TRBV10-1 TGCGCCAGCAGTGAAGAGGAGTCCACTGAAGCTTTCTTT CASSEEESTEAFF
. . TRBJ2-7 TRBV7-2 TGTGCCAGCAGCTTAAGGAGGACCGAGACCTACGAGCAGTACTTC CASSLRRTETYEQYF
TRBD2 . TRBJ2-5 TRBV3-1/TRBV3-2 TGTGCCAGCAGCCCGGGAGGAGAGACCCAGTACTTC CASSPGGETQYF
. . TRBJ2-4 TRBV19 TGTGCCAGTAGTATAGGGCTAGCCAAAAACATTCAGTACTTC CASSIGLAKNIQYF
. medium-sized TRBJ2-3 TRBV9 TGTGCCAGCAGCCCAGCATCAGGGAGCACAGATACGCAGTATTTT CASSPASGSTDTQYF
TRBD2 once TRBJ2-1 TRBV6-5 TGTGCCAGCAGGAGACTAGCGGGAAATGAGCAGTTCTTC CASRRLAGNEQFF
TRBD1 . TRBJ2-2 TRBV24-1 TGTGCCACCAGTGAGCAGGGGGTAGGGACCGGGGAGCTGTTTTTT CATSEQGVGTGELFF
. . TRBJ1-5 TRBV28 TGTGCCAGCAGTTTCCCCCAGGTCAATCAGCCCCAGCATTTT CASSFPQVNQPQHF
. . TRBJ2-4 TRBV11-2 TGTGCCAGCAGCCCACAGGGATTAGCCAAAAACATTCAGTACTTC CASSPQGLAKNIQYF